Detailed here is one T cell receptor (beta chain). Original processing methods: By means of reference gene primer amplification, nucleated cell counts were estimated. Profiled with immunoSEQ multiplex PCR; TCRdb holds only in-frame clones, not every one. Clonal size and the V and J genes are those of that table, whereas D and trimming came from the DNA. The sample has hundreds of thousands of clones; 80% to 90% are singletons. The source of the sample is a study of blood T cell repertoires in COVID-19. Study-level information: The United States, Italy and Spain supplied acute and convalescent COVID-19 samples. T cells, B-cell-depleted T cells, or PBMCs supplied cDNA or gDNA.

Germline CDR1 is MNHEY and CDR2 is SVGAGI. V was cut by 6 bases and J by 7 bases, with 15 bases left in between. This CDR3 has 13 amino acids. The chain is built from TRBV6-5 and TRBJ1-2; TRBD1 might be the D (6 bases). This sequence originates from a man aged 55 to 70 who had recovered from COVID-19. The sample taken for sequencing was peripheral blood. This chain's CDR3 is CASSRQEGFGYTF. The DNA of the CDR3 is TGTGCCAGCAGCCGACAGGAAGGATTTGGCTACACCTTC.